These 5 T cell receptor beta chains came from one sample sequenced in a study of blood T cell repertoires in COVID-19. Only in-frame clones appear in the TCRdb table, and some are missing; sequencing was by immunoSEQ multiplex PCR. The data contain about 94,000 clones, less than 85% of them seen just once; the ten biggest clones take up less than 5%. The sample consisted of peripheral blood. All receptors derive from a man between 65 and 85 years old with COVID-19, enrolled during active disease.

This chain links TRBV7-9 with TRBJ1-2; no clear D. The V gene's germline CDR1 is SEHNR and CDR2 FQNEAQ (reference sequence). V lost 0 bases and J lost 5, with 4 bases in between. CDR3 length equals 12 residues. Here the CDR3 reads CASSLARYGYTF. In DNA form, the CDR3 reads TGTGCCAGCAGCTTAGCTCGGTATGGCTACACCTTC.

V gene TRBV28 combines with J gene TRBJ1-4; D is unresolved. Trimming took off 5 bases at V and 0 bases at J, with 16 bases between the two ends. CDR1 and CDR2 from the germline V gene are MDHEN and SYDVKM. The CDR3 has 17 residues. The CDR3 region has the DNA TGTGCCAGCAGTCCCATTCGCAGATATGCAACTAATGAAAAACTGTTTTTT. Protein: CASSPIRRYATNEKLFF. Full variable domain (rest looked up from reference TRBV28 and TRBJ1-4): DVKVTQSSRYLVKRTGEKVFLECVQDMDHENMFWYRQDPGLGLRLIYFSYDVKMKEKGDIPEGYSVSREKKERFSLILESASTNQTSMYLCASSPIRRYATNEKLFFGSGTQLSVL.

This sequence joins TRBV7-2 and TRBJ1-1; unclear D gene. From germline, CDR1 is SGHTA and CDR2 FQGNSA. Between the trimmed V and J ends, which lost 2 bases and 5 bases, there was a span of 9 bases. The length of the CDR3 is 13 residues. CDR3 in DNA: TGTGCCAGCAGCTTACAGCGAGGAACTGAAGCTTTCTTT. As protein: CASSLQRGTEAFF. Together with reference TRBV7-2 and TRBJ1-1, the CDR3 gives the full variable domain: GAGVSQSPSNKVTEKGKDVELRCDPISGHTALYWYRQSLGQGLEFLIYFQGNSAPDKSGLPSDRFSAERTGGSVSTLTIQRTQQEDSAVYLCASSLQRGTEAFFGQGTRLTVV.

The chain combines TRBV24-1 with TRBJ1-2; 9 positions agree with TRBD1. The CDR3 contains 14 residues. The V gene's germline CDR1 is KGHDR and CDR2 SFDVKD. The ends lost 4 bases at V and 5 bases at J; junction bases unmatched: 4. The CDR3 spells CATSETGGGYGYTF. CDR3 in DNA: TGTGCCACCAGTGAGACAGGGGGGGGGTATGGCTACACCTTC.

The chain employs TRBV5-4 and TRBJ2-7, with 7 bases that match TRBD2. The trim removed 4 bases at V and 2 bases at J, leaving 3 bases unmatched. Germline assignment: CDR1 SGHNT and CDR2 YYREEE (reference sequence). The CDR3 length is 13 residues. The CDR3 sequence: CASSASGAYEQYF. CDR3 in DNA: TGTGCCAGCAGCGCCAGCGGGGCCTACGAGCAGTACTTC.